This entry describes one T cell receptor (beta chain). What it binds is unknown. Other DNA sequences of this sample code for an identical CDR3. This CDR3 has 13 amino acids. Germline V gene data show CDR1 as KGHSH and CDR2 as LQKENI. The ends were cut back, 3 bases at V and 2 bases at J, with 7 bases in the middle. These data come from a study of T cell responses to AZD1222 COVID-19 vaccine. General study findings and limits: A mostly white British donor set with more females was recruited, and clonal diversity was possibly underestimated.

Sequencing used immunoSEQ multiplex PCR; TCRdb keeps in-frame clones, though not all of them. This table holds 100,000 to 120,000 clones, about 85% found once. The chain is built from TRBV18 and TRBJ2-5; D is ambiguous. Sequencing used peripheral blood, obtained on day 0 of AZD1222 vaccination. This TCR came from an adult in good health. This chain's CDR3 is CASSPGQQETQYF. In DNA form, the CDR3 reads TGTGCCAGCTCACCCGGCCAACAAGAGACCCAGTACTTC. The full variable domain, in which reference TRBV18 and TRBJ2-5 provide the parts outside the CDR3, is NAGVMQNPRHLVRRRGQEARLRCSPMKGHSHVYWYRQLPEEGLKFMVYLQKENIIDESGMPKERFSAEFPKEGPSILRIQQVVRGDSAAYFCASSPGQQETQYFGPGTRLLVL.